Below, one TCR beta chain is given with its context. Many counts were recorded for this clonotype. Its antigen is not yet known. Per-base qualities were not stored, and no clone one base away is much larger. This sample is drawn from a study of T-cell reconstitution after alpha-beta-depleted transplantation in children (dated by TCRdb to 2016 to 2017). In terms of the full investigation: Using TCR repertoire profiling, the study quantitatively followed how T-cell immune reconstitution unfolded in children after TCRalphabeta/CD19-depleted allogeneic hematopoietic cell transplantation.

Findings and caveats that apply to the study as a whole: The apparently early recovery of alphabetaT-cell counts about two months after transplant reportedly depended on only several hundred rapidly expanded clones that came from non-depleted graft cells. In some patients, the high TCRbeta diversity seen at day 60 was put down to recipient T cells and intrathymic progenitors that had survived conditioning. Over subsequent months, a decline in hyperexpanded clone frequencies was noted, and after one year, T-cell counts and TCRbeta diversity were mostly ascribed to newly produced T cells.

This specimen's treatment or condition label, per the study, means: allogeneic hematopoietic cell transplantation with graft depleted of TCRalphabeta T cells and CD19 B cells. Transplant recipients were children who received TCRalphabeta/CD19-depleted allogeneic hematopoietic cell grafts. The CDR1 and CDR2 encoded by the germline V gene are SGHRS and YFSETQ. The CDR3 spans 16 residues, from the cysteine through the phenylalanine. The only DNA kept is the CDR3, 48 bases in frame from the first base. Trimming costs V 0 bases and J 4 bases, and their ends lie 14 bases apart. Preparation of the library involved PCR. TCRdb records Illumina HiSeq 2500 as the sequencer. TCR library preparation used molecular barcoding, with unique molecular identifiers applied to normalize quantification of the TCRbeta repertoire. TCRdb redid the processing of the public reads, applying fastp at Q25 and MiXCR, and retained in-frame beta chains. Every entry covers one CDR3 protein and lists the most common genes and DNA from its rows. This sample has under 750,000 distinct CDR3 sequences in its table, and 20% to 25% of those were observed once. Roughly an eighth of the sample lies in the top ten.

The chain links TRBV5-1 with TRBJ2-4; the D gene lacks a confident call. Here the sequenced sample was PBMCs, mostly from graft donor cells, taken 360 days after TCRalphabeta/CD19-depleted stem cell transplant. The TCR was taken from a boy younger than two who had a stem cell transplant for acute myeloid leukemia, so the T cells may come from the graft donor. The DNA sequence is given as TGCGCCAGCAGCTTGGGGATAGGCGGCAGGAAAAACATTCAGTACTTC. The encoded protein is CASSLGIGGRKNIQYF.